The rows below give T cell receptor beta chains drawn from one sample of a study of T-cell reconstitution after alpha-beta-depleted transplantation in children. TCRdb passed the PCR reads through MiXCR, listing each CDR3 protein once. The sample holds 500,000 to 650,000 distinct CDR3 sequences, about an eighth seen once. Source: PBMCs, mostly from graft donor cells, taken 360 days after TCRalphabeta/CD19-depleted stem cell transplant. These TCRs come from a male patient aged 10 to 17 who had a stem cell transplant for acute myeloid leukemia, so the T cells may come from the graft donor. Both conserved end residues are part of each CDR3. Clone sizes are given selectively: once, few, many, or a class where the clone is expanded.

V gene: TRBV7-2; clone size: few; CDR3 protein: CASSFEQGYEQYF
V gene: TRBV28; clone size: many; CDR3 protein: CASSRRDNYQPQHF
V gene: TRBV29-1; clone size: few; CDR3 protein: CSVEGIVETQYF
V gene: TRBV20-1; clone size: few; CDR3 protein: CSFGPGRGYF
V gene: TRBV6-2/TRBV6-3; clone size: few; CDR3 protein: CASSYPTSRDYPYNEQFF
V gene: TRBV29-1; clone size: -; CDR3 protein: CSVLTGTVNTEAFF
V gene: TRBV7-2; clone size: many; CDR3 protein: CASSLRVSGEQYF
V gene: TRBV3-1; clone size: -; CDR3 protein: CASWVGYEQYF
V gene: TRBV5-5; clone size: many; CDR3 protein: CASSLAQGPYEQYF
V gene: TRBV20-1; clone size: many; CDR3 protein: CSATLFRTPGTGELFF
V gene: TRBV29-1; clone size: -; CDR3 protein: CSAGDGASGNTIYF
V gene: TRBV20-1; clone size: -; CDR3 protein: CSATYDDTQYF
V gene: TRBV9; clone size: -; CDR3 protein: CASSVKPLFTGELFF
V gene: TRBV2; clone size: few; CDR3 protein: CASGLQETQYF
V gene: TRBV20-1; clone size: many; CDR3 protein: CSARGPSGYYNEQFF
V gene: TRBV7-2; clone size: -; CDR3 protein: CASSFGSQGTDTQYF
V gene: TRBV6-5; clone size: -; CDR3 protein: CASSYNIQGNTEAFF
V gene: TRBV20-1; clone size: -; CDR3 protein: CSAEQTSGRLFGETQYF
V gene: TRBV4-1; clone size: -; CDR3 protein: CASSKRRSALMGLAGATDTQYF
V gene: TRBV12-3/TRBV12-4; clone size: few; CDR3 protein: CASSPTGAGNQPQHF
V gene: TRBV7-3; clone size: many; CDR3 protein: CASSLGQGATRNEQFF
V gene: TRBV6-5; clone size: few; CDR3 protein: CASGAGYEQYF
V gene: TRBV9; clone size: few; CDR3 protein: CASSVCPSGEETCEQYF
V gene: TRBV4-2; clone size: few; CDR3 protein: CASSPQPGTTSYEQYF
V gene: TRBV25-1; clone size: -; CDR3 protein: CASSATSGSGTDTQYF
V gene: TRBV7-9; clone size: -; CDR3 protein: CASSPDSNQPQHF
V gene: TRBV6-5; clone size: -; CDR3 protein: CASSYQGTSGSSETQYF
V gene: TRBV7-2; clone size: few; CDR3 protein: CASSLGLAGKETQYF
V gene: TRBV14; clone size: -; CDR3 protein: CASTSSQKNNEQFF
V gene: TRBV7-3; clone size: -; CDR3 protein: CASSRTGPSSTGELFF
V gene: TRBV28; clone size: -; CDR3 protein: CASSSLPGKDDNLPYEQYF
V gene: TRBV2; clone size: many; CDR3 protein: CASSGGSGSNQPQHF
V gene: TRBV12-3/TRBV12-4; clone size: many; CDR3 protein: CASSISGSPYNEQFF
V gene: TRBV29-1; clone size: many; CDR3 protein: CSVRRTVYNEQFF
V gene: TRBV20-1; clone size: -; CDR3 protein: CSARDRLQKNIQYF
V gene: TRBV4-3; clone size: -; CDR3 protein: CASGGDRHGAFF
V gene: TRBV29-1; clone size: few; CDR3 protein: CSVEDGDPSYEQYF
V gene: TRBV6-1; clone size: many; CDR3 protein: CASGGAGEQFF
V gene: TRBV10-3; clone size: -; CDR3 protein: CAISEDRVNSPLHF
V gene: TRBV7-9; clone size: few; CDR3 protein: CASSLESGRPSRETQYF
V gene: TRBV5-5; clone size: -; CDR3 protein: CASSLSGGFYGYTF
V gene: TRBV11-2; clone size: -; CDR3 protein: CASSLFGSGRSQSFSYEQYF
V gene: TRBV20-1; clone size: -; CDR3 protein: CRGLSSRRLVLSYEQYF